The entry that follows covers one T cell receptor (beta chain) sequence. The V gene end was trimmed by 6 bases and the J gene end by 5 bases; junction bases not matched to a gene: 3. Germline V lookup: CDR1 MNHEY, CDR2 SVGAGI. The CDR3 covers 14 residues. Assay: immunoSEQ multiplex PCR; the TCRdb copy retains only in-frame clones and omits some. This sample has under 200,000 clones; roughly 91% occur once, and the top ten carry about 2.5%. These data originate in a study of blood T cell repertoires in COVID-19. The wider study: Sample material is recorded as cDNA or gDNA derived from T cells, B-cell-depleted T cells, or PBMCs.

This chain uses TRBV6-5 with TRBJ2-7; 14 bases are shared with TRBD2. The clonotype originates from a man aged 18 to 29 with acute or convalescent COVID-19. The sample comprised peripheral blood. CDR3 amino acids: CASSETSGRDEQYF. The CDR3 nucleotides are TGTGCCAGCAGCGAGACTAGCGGGAGGGACGAGCAGTACTTC.